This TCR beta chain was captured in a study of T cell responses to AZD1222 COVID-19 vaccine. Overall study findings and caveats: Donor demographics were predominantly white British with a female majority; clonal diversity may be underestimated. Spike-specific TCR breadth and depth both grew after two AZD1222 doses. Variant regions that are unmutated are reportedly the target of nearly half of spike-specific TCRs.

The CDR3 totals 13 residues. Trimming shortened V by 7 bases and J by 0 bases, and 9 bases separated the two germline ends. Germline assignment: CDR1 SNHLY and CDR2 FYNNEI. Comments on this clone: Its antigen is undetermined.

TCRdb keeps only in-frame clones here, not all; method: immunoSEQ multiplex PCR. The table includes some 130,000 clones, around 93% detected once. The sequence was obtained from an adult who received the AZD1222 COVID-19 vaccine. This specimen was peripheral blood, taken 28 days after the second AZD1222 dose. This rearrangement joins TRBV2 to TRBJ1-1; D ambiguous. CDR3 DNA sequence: TGTGCCAGCATGCGGCTGATGAACACTGAAGCTTTCTTT. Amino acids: CASMRLMNTEAFF.